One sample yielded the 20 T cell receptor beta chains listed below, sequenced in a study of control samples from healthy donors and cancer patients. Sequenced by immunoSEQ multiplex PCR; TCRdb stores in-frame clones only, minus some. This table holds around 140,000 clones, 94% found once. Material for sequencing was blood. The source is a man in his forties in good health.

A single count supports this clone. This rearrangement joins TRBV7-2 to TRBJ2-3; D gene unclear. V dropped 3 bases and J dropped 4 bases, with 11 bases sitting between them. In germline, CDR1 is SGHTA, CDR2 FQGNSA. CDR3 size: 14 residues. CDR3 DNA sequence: TGTGCCAGCAGCTTCTTGGGCCTGGCAGATACGCAGTATTTT. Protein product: CASSFLGLADTQYF.

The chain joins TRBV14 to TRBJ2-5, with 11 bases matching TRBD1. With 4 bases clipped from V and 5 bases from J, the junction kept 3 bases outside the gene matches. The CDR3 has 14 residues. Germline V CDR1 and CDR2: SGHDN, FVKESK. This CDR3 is CASSRTGGVETQYF. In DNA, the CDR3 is TGTGCCAGCAGCCGGACAGGGGGCGTGGAGACCCAGTACTTC.

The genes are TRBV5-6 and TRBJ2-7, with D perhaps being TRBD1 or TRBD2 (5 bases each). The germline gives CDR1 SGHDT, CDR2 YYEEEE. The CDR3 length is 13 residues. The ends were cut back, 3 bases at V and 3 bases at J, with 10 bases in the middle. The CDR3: CASSSRGLYEQYF. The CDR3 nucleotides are TGTGCCAGCAGCTCCCGGGGCCTCTACGAGCAGTACTTC.

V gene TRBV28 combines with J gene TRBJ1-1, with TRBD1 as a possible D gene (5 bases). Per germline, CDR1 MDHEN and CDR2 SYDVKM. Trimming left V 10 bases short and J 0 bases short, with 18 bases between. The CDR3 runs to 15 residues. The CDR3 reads CAIRAPGRLNTEAFF. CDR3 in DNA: TGTGCCATCCGAGCCCCGGGACGGTTGAACACTGAAGCTTTCTTT.

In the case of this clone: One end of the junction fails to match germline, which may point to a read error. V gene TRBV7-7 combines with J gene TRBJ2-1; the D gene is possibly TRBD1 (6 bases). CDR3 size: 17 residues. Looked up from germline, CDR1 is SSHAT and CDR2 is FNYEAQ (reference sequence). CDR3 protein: CASSLVEQGSPYNEQFF. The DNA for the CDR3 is TGTGCTAGCAGCTTAGTGGAACAGGGATCACCCTACAATGAGCAGTTCTTC.

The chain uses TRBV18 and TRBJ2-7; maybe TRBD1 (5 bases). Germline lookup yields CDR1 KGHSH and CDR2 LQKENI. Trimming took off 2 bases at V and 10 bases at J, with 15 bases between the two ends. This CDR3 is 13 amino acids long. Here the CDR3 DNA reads TGTGCCAGCTCACCAGACTCAGGGATCTCCCAGTACTTC. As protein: CASSPDSGISQYF.

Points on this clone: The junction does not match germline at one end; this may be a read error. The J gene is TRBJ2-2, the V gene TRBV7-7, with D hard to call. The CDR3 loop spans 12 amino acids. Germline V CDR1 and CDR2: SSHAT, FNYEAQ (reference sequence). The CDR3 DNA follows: TGTGCTAGCAGCGCTCGGGTCGGGGAGCTGTTTTTT. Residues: CASSARVGELFF.

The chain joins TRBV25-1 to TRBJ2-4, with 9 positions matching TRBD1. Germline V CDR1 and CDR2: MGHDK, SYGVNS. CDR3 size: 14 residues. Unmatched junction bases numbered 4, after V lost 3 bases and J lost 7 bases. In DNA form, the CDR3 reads TGTGCCAGCAGTGAGGGACAGGGAAAGAACATTCAGTACTTC. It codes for CASSEGQGKNIQYF. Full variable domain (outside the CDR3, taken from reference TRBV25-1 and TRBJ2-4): EADIYQTPRYLVIGTGKKITLECSQTMGHDKMYWYQQDPGMELHLIHYSYGVNSTEKGDLSSESTVSRIRTEHFPLTLESARPSHTSQYLCASSEGQGKNIQYFGAGTRLSVL.

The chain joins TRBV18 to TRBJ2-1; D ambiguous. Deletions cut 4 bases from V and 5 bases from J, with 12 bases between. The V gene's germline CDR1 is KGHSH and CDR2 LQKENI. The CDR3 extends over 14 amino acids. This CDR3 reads CASSLNGQNNEQFF. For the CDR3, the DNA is TGTGCCAGCTCACTAAACGGGCAGAACAATGAGCAGTTCTTC.

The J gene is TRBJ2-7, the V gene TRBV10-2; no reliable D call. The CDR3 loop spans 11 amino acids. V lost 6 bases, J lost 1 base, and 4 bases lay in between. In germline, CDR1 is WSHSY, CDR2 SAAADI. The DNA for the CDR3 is TGCGCCAGCAGCCCTTCCTACGAGCAGTACTTC. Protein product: CASSPSYEQYF.

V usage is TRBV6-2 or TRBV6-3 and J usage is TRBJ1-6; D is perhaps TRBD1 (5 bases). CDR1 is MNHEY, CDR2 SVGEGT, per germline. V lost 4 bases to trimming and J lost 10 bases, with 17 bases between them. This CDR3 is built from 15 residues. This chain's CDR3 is CASSSRQWYESPLHF. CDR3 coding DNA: TGTGCCAGCAGTTCCCGACAGTGGTATGAATCACCCCTCCACTTT.

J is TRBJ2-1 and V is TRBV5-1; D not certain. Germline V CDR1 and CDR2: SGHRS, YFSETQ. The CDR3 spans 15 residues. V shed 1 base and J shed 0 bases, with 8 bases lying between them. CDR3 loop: CASSLQDPSYNEQFF. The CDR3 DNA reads TGCGCCAGCAGCTTGCAGGACCCCTCCTACAATGAGCAGTTCTTC.

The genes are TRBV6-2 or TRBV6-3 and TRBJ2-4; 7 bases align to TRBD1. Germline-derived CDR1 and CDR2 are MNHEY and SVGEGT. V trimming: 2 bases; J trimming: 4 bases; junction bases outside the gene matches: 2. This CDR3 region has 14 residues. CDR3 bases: TGTGCCAGCAGTTACCCGGGACAGAAAAACATTCAGTACTTC. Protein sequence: CASSYPGQKNIQYF.

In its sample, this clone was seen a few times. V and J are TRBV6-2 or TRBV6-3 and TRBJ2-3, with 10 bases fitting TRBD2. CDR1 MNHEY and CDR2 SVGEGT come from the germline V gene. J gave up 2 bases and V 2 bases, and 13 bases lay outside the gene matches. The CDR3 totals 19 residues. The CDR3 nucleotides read TGTGCCAGCAGTTACGGGCTAGCGGGGGCCAATAGGGACACAGATACGCAGTATTTT. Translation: CASSYGLAGANRDTDTQYF.

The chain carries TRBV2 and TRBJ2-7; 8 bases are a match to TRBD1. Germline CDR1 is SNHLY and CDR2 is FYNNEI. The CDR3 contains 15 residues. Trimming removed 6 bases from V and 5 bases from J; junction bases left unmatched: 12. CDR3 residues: CASSKPGQAIHEQYF. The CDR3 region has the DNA TGTGCCAGCAGCAAACCGGGACAGGCGATCCACGAGCAGTACTTC.

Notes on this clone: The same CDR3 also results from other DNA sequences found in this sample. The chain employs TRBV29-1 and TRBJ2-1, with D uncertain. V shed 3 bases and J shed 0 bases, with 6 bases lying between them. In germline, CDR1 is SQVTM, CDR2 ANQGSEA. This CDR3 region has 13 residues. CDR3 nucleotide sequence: TGCAGCGTTGATGAAAGCTCCTACAATGAGCAGTTCTTC. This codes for CSVDESSYNEQFF.

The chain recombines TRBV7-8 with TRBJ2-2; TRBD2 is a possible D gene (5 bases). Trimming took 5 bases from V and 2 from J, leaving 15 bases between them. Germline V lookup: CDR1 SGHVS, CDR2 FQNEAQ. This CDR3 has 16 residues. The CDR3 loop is CASSTRTGLNTGELFF. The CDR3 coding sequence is TGTGCCAGCAGCACTCGGACTGGACTTAACACCGGGGAGCTGTTTTTT.

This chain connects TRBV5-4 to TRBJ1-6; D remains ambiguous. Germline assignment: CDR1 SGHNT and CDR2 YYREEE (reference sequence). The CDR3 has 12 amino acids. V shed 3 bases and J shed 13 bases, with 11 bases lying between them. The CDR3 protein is CASSSLLGPLHF. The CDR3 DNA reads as TGTGCCAGCAGCTCCCTGCTAGGGCCCCTCCACTTT.

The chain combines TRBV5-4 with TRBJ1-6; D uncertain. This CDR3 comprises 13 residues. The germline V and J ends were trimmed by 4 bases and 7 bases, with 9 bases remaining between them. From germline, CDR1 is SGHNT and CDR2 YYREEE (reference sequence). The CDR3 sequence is CASSLDRNSPLHF. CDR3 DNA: TGTGCCAGCAGCCTGGATCGCAATTCACCCCTCCACTTT.

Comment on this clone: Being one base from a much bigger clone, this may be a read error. The CDR3 sequence: CASSDSSGANVLTF. CDR3 in DNA: TGCGCCAGCAGTGACAGCTCTGGGGCCAACGTCCTGACTTTC. The chain carries TRBV4-3 and TRBJ2-6; D is perhaps TRBD1 (5 bases). The germline V and J ends were trimmed by 6 bases and 0 bases, with 6 bases remaining between them. Germline CDR1 is LGHNA and CDR2 is YSLEER. The CDR3 spans 14 residues.